Below are 4 T cell receptor beta chains sequenced from a single sample in a study of T cells in Graves' hyperthyroidism and ophthalmopathy. RNA transcripts gave rise to amplified TCR beta CDR3 regions. HTBI primers were the set used in a first-round RT-PCR of the TCR CDR3. TCRdb reprocessed the multiplex PCR reads via MiXCR and lists one record per CDR3 protein. The data hold fewer than 450,000 distinct CDR3 sequences, with about an eighth observed a single time. The sequencing input was blood. These receptors came from a man over 45 with Graves' ophthalmopathy.

This chain uses TRBV15 with TRBJ2-2; 7 bases match TRBD2. The CDR3 is made up of 15 amino acids. From germline, CDR1 is LNHNV and CDR2 YYDKDF (reference sequence). V was clipped by 3 bases and J by 5 bases; unmatched bases: 6. The DNA of the CDR3 is TGTGCCACCAGCAGTCGGGAGGAATTGACCGGGGAGCTGTTTTTT. Its protein is CATSSREELTGELFF. Looking up the rest from reference TRBV15 and TRBJ2-2 gives the full variable domain: DAMVIQNPRYQVTQFGKPVTLSCSQTLNHNVMYWYQQKSSQAPKLLFHYYDKDFNNEADTPDNFQSRRPNTSFCFLDIRSPGLGDTAMYLCATSSREELTGELFFGEGSRLTVL.

This clonotype has more than one count but fewer than ten. The chain carries TRBV19 and TRBJ2-2, with D maybe TRBD2 (6 bases). Trimming took 3 bases from V and 4 from J, leaving 12 bases between them. Germline CDR1 reads LNHDA; CDR2 reads SQIVND (reference sequence). CDR3 length: 15 amino acids. For the CDR3, the DNA is TGTGCCAGTAGTATGTTGGGACTGATCACCGGGGAGCTGTTTTTT. It codes for CASSMLGLITGELFF.

This rearrangement joins TRBV28 to TRBJ2-2, with D hard to call. The CDR3 length is 14 residues. V was pared by 2 bases and J by 1 base, with 5 bases between. Germline CDR1 is MDHEN and CDR2 is SYDVKM. This CDR3 reads CASSLIQNTGELFF. The DNA of the CDR3 is TGTGCCAGCAGTTTAATTCAGAACACCGGGGAGCTGTTTTTT. Looking up the rest from reference TRBV28 and TRBJ2-2 gives the full variable domain: DVKVTQSSRYLVKRTGEKVFLECVQDMDHENMFWYRQDPGLGLRLIYFSYDVKMKEKGDIPEGYSVSREKKERFSLILESASTNQTSMYLCASSLIQNTGELFFGEGSRLTVL.

The chain recombines TRBV29-1 with TRBJ2-3, with TRBD2 matching over 13 bases. The germline V gene encodes CDR1 SQVTM and CDR2 ANQGSEA. CDR3 length equals 14 residues. The CDR3: CRKGTSGILDTQYF. The CDR3 coding sequence is TGCAGGAAAGGGACTAGCGGGATTCTAGATACGCAGTATTTT.